This passage covers 18 T cell receptor beta chains from one sample sequenced in a study of identical twins. TCRdb ran MiXCR on the 5' RACE reads and lists one entry per CDR3 protein. The table includes fewer than 900,000 distinct CDR3 sequences, 20% to 25% detected once. These sequences were also reported in another study, on T cells expressing NK-cell markers.

Material for sequencing was PBMCs. Receptor source: a woman aged 18-30 years in good health.

This chain joins TRBV20-1 and TRBJ2-3; D is uncertain. CDR1 and CDR2 (germline): DFQATT, SNEGSKA (reference sequence). The CDR3 loop spans 11 amino acids. V lost 6 bases, J lost 10 bases, and 14 bases lay in between. The CDR3, as DNA: TGCAGTGCCTCACACGGCCATCCGCAGTATTTT. Translated, it gives CSASHGHPQYF.

The chain links TRBV6-1 to TRBJ2-2; possible D gene TRBD1, 6 bases. The CDR3 consists of 14 residues. The germline V gene has CDR1 MNHNS and CDR2 SASEGT. Trimming left V 10 bases short and J 1 base short, with 13 bases between. This chain's CDR3 is CATKGQKNTGELFF. Here the CDR3 DNA reads TGTGCCACCAAGGGACAAAAGAACACCGGGGAGCTGTTTTTT.

This clonotype was picked up a small number of times. The CDR3 sequence is CSAESPGANVLTF. In DNA, the CDR3 is TGCAGCGCCGAGTCTCCTGGGGCCAACGTCCTGACTTTC. The rearrangement links TRBV29-1 to TRBJ2-6; no reliable D call. Germline assignment: CDR1 SQVTM and CDR2 ANQGSEA. Trimming removed 7 bases from V and 2 bases from J, with 9 bases in between. There are 13 residues in the CDR3.

The table lists this clonotype with a few counts. The chain employs TRBV28 and TRBJ2-6; possibly TRBD1 for D (5 bases). The V and J ends lost 5 bases and 0 bases respectively, with 14 bases between them. Germline values: CDR1 MDHEN, CDR2 SYDVKM. The CDR3 is 17 amino acids. As DNA, the CDR3 is TGTGCCAGCAGTGAGACAGTTTGGGGCTCTGGGGCCAACGTCCTGACTTTC. Translation: CASSETVWGSGANVLTF. Using reference TRBV28 and TRBJ2-6 for the parts outside the CDR3, the full variable domain is DVKVTQSSRYLVKRTGEKVFLECVQDMDHENMFWYRQDPGLGLRLIYFSYDVKMKEKGDIPEGYSVSREKKERFSLILESASTNQTSMYLCASSETVWGSGANVLTFGAGSRLTVL.

This clonotype was counted only a few times. V gene TRBV9 combines with J gene TRBJ2-7; 11 bases align to TRBD2. CDR1 and CDR2 (germline): SGDLS, YYNGEE. The junction had 0 bases not matched to a gene; V was cut back by 2 bases and J by 5 bases. CDR3 length: 13 residues. CDR3 loop: CASSVGLADEQYF. Here the CDR3 DNA reads TGTGCCAGCAGCGTGGGACTAGCGGACGAGCAGTACTTC.

V gene TRBV5-4 combines with J gene TRBJ2-1, with 11 bases lining up with TRBD2. Germline V gene lookup returns CDR1 SGHNT and CDR2 YYREEE (reference sequence). This CDR3 contains 16 residues. Germline trimming cut 3 bases from V and 0 bases from J; bases unmatched to any gene: 2. CDR3 bases: TGTGCCAGCAGCTCGGGACTAGCGGTCTCCTACAATGAGCAGTTCTTC. The encoded protein is CASSSGLAVSYNEQFF.

This clonotype was found a few times. The rearrangement links TRBV6-5 to TRBJ1-2; D remains ambiguous. The V gene's germline CDR1 is MNHEY and CDR2 SVGAGI. Trimming took 2 bases from V and 4 from J, leaving 8 bases between them. The CDR3 has 13 amino acids. CDR3 in amino acids: CASSYRAGYGYTF. The CDR3 DNA reads as TGTGCCAGCAGTTACAGGGCGGGCTATGGCTACACCTTC.

This clonotype occurred many times. The gene calls are TRBV20-1 and TRBJ1-5; a possible D gene is TRBD1 (6 bases). Germline loops: CDR1 DFQATT, CDR2 SNEGSKA (reference sequence). The length of the CDR3 is 15 residues. V lost 3 bases and J lost 3, with 15 bases in between. CDR3 sequence: CSARDRQVHNQPQHF. CDR3 DNA: TGCAGTGCTAGGGATAGACAGGTTCACAATCAGCCCCAGCATTTT.

The chain links TRBV20-1 to TRBJ2-1; 9 bases match TRBD2. The V and J ends lost 4 bases and 6 bases, in that order; junction bases with no gene match: 7. The germline CDR1 and CDR2 sequences are DFQATT and SNEGSKA (reference sequence). The CDR3 is 14 amino acids. In DNA, the CDR3 is TGCAGTGCTACCCTAGCGGGGAGATCCAATGAGCAGTTCTTC. Translation gives CSATLAGRSNEQFF.

This clonotype has more than one count but fewer than ten. This chain joins TRBV5-1 and TRBJ1-1, with TRBD1 as a possible D gene (6 bases). This CDR3 is 15 amino acids long. Trimming left V 4 bases short and J 0 bases short, with 13 bases between. Germline-derived CDR1 and CDR2 are SGHRS and YFSETQ. In DNA, the CDR3 is TGCGCCAGCAGCACACAGCAGGGGATGAACACTGAAGCTTTCTTT. It encodes CASSTQQGMNTEAFF.

The V call is TRBV12-3 or TRBV12-4, the J call TRBJ2-7; D is possibly TRBD2 (6 bases). The CDR3 contains 15 residues. The V end lost 3 bases, the J end lost 2 bases, and 14 bases lay between the germline ends. The CDR3 here is CASSLGSGLPYEQYF. CDR3 DNA: TGTGCCAGCAGTTTGGGCTCGGGACTCCCCTACGAGCAGTACTTC.

This clonotype came up a few times. The chain recombines TRBV10-3 with TRBJ2-7; TRBD1 might be the D (5 bases). V was clipped by 3 bases and J by 9 bases, with 18 bases between them. The CDR3 loop spans 14 amino acids. Germline CDR1 and CDR2: ENHRY and SYGVKD. This chain's CDR3 is CAISERGMNVGQYF. The CDR3 coding sequence is TGTGCCATCAGTGAAAGGGGAATGAACGTCGGGCAGTACTTC.

The chain combines TRBV6-1 with TRBJ2-2; D may be TRBD2 (5 bases). V shed 10 bases and J shed 1 base, with 10 bases lying between them. The V gene's germline CDR1 is MNHNS and CDR2 SASEGT. The CDR3 has 13 amino acids. For the CDR3, the DNA is TGTGCCACCGAAGAGGGGAACACCGGGGAGCTGTTTTTT. Protein product: CATEEGNTGELFF.

The rearrangement joins TRBV5-6 to TRBJ2-4; D is undetermined. Trimming pared 3 bases from V and 3 bases from J, leaving 13 bases between. The length of the CDR3 is 15 residues. Germline V CDR1 and CDR2: SGHDT, YYEEEE. CDR3 sequence (DNA): TGTGCCAGCAGCTCCCGCGGCGAGTACAAAAACATTCAGTACTTC. This gives the protein CASSSRGEYKNIQYF.

The CDR3 DNA is TGTGCCAGCAGTCAGGCTGAGCGGGAGAAAGAGACCCAGTACTTC. Translated, it gives CASSQAEREKETQYF. The chain uses TRBV6-2 or TRBV6-3 and TRBJ2-5, with 8 bases fitting TRBD2. The CDR3 runs 15 residues. Germline CDR1 MNHEY, CDR2 SVGEGT. The V segment lost 5 bases and the J segment 3 bases; nucleotides outside the gene matches: 8.

This chain joins TRBV29-1 and TRBJ2-7; possible D gene TRBD1, 6 bases. This CDR3 is built from 14 residues. V was clipped by 3 bases and J by 0 bases, with 12 bases between them. In germline, CDR1 is SQVTM, CDR2 ANQGSEA. The CDR3 nucleotides read TGCAGCGTTGAGACAGGCACCAGCTCCTACGAGCAGTACTTC. Translating gives CSVETGTSSYEQYF.

The genes are TRBV7-9 and TRBJ2-2, with no clear D. Per germline, CDR1 SEHNR and CDR2 FQNEAQ (reference sequence). The CDR3 consists of 11 residues. The V gene lost 5 bases and the J gene lost 8 bases, with 6 bases spanning the gap. In nucleotides, the CDR3 is TGTGCCAGCAGCCCCCAGGGGGAGCTGTTTTTT. Encoded protein: CASSPQGELFF.

This clonotype was seen a handful of times. This chain uses TRBV7-2 with TRBJ2-7; D ambiguous. Trimming took off 6 bases at V and 3 bases at J, with 9 bases between the two ends. The CDR3 is 12 residues long. Germline CDR1 is SGHTA and CDR2 is FQGNSA. The CDR3 protein is CASRDLNYEQYF. CDR3 DNA: TGTGCCAGCAGGGACCTAAACTACGAGCAGTACTTC.